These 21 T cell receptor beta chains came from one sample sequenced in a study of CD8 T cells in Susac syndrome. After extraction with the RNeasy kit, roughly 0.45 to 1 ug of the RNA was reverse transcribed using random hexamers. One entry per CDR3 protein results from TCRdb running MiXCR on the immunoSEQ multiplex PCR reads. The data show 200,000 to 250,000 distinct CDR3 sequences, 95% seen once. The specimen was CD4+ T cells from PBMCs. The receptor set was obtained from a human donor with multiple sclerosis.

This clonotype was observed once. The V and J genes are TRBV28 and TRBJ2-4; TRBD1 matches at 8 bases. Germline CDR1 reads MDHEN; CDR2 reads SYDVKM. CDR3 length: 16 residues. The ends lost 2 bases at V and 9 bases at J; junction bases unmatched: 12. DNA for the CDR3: TGTGCCAGCAGTTTAGAGGGTCGGGACAGGCCTTTCATTCAGTACTTC. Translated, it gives CASSLEGRDRPFIQYF.

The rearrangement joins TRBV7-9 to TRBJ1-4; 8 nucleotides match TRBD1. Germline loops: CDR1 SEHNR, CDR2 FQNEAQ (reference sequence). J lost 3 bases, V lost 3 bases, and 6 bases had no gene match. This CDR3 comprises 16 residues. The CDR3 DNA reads TGTGCCAGCAGCTTCCAGGGGGCTCTTGCTAATGAAAAACTGTTTTTT. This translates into CASSFQGALANEKLFF.

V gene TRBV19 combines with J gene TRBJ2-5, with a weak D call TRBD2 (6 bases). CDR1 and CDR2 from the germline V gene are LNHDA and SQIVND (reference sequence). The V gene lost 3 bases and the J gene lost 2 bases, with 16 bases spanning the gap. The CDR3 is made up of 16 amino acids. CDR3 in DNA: TGTGCCAGTAGTATCGCCCCCGGGACTGAACAAGAGACCCAGTACTTC. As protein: CASSIAPGTEQETQYF.

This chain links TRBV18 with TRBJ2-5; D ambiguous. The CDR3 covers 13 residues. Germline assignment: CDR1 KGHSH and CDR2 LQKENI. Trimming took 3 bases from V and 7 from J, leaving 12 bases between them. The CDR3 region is CASSPGLIGTQYF. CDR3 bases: TGTGCCAGCTCACCGGGGTTAATCGGGACCCAGTACTTC.

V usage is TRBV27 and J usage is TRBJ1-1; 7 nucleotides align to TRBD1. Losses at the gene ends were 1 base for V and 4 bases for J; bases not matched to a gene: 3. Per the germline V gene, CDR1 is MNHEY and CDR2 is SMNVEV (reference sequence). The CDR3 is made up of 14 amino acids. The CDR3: CASSLYRGGTEAFF. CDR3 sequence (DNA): TGTGCCAGCAGTTTATACAGGGGTGGCACTGAAGCTTTCTTT.

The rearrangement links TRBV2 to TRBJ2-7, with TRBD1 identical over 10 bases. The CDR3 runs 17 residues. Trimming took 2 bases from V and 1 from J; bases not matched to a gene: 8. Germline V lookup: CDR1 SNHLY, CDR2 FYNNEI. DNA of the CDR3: TGTGCCAGCAGTGAAATGGGACAGGGGCCCTTATCCTACGAGCAGTACTTC. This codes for CASSEMGQGPLSYEQYF.

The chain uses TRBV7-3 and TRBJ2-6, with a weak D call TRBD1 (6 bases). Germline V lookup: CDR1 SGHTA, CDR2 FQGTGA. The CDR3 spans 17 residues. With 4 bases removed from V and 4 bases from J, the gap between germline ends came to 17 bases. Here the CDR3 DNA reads TGTGCCAGCAGCTCACTACCCACAGGGACGGGGGCCAACGTCCTGACTTTC. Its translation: CASSSLPTGTGANVLTF.

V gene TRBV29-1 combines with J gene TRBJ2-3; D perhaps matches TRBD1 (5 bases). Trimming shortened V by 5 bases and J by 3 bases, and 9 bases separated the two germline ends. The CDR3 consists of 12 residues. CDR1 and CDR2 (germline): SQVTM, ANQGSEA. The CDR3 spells CSVLRTTDTQYF. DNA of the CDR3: TGCAGCGTTCTCCGGACAACAGATACGCAGTATTTT.

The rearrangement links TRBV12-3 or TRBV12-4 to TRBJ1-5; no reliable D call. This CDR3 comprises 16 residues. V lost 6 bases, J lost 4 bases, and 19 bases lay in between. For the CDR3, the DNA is TGTGCCAGCAGGAAGGCCGGCGGGATGGGGAATCAGCCCCAGCATTTT. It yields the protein CASRKAGGMGNQPQHF.

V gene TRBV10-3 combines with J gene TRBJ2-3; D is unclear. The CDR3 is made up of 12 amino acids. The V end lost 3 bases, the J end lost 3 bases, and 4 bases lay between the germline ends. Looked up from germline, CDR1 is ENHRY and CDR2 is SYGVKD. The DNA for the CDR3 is TGTGCCATCAGTGACTCGACAGATACGCAGTATTTT. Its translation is CAISDSTDTQYF.

CDR3 bases: TGTGCCAGCAGTCCCGGGGGCACCCCTCCAGATACGCAGTATTTT. Amino acid sequence: CASSPGGTPPDTQYF. The gene calls are TRBV28 and TRBJ2-3; D tentatively reads TRBD1 or TRBD2 (6 bases each). V dropped 5 bases and J dropped 4 bases, with 16 bases sitting between them. CDR1 is MDHEN and CDR2 is SYDVKM in the germline V gene. This CDR3 is 15 amino acids long.

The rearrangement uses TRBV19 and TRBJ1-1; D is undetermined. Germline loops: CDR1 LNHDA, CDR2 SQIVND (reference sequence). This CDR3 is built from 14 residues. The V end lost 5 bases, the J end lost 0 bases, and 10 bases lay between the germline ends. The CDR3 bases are TGTGCCAGTAGTCCCACTGACATGAACACTGAAGCTTTCTTT. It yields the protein CASSPTDMNTEAFF.

CDR3 sequence (DNA): TGCAGTGCTACTGGACAGGGAAGAACCGGGGAGCTGTTTTTT. This gives the protein CSATGQGRTGELFF. V usage is TRBV20-1 and J usage is TRBJ2-2, with 8 bases fitting TRBD1. The CDR3 has 14 residues. V trimming: 4 bases; J trimming: 5 bases; junction bases outside the gene matches: 6. In germline, CDR1 is DFQATT, CDR2 SNEGSKA (reference sequence).

CDR3 coding DNA: TGTGCCACCAGTGATCCCCACGACAGGGCCGAGCAGTACTTC. This translates into CATSDPHDRAEQYF. This chain joins TRBV24-1 and TRBJ2-7; 7 bases line up with TRBD1. There are 14 residues in the CDR3. The trim removed 3 bases at V and 6 bases at J, leaving 7 bases unmatched. Germline lookup yields CDR1 KGHDR and CDR2 SFDVKD.

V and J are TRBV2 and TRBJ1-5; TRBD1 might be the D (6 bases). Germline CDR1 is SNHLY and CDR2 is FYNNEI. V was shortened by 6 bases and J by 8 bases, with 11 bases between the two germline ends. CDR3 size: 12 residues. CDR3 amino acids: CASSTTGEPQHF. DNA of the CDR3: TGTGCCAGCAGCACGACAGGTGAGCCCCAGCATTTT.

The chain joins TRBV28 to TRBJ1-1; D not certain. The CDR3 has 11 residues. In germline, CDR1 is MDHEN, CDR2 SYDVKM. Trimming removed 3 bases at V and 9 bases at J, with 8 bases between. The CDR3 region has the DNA TGTGCCAGCAGTTTTAGGTCCAAAGCTTTCTTT. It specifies CASSFRSKAFF.

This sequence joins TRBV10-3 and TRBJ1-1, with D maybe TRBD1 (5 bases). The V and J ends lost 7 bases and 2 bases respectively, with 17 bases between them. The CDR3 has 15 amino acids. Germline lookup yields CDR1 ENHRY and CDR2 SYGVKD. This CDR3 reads CAITQGAGDNTEAFF. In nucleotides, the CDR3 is TGTGCCATCACCCAAGGGGCCGGGGACAACACTGAAGCTTTCTTT.

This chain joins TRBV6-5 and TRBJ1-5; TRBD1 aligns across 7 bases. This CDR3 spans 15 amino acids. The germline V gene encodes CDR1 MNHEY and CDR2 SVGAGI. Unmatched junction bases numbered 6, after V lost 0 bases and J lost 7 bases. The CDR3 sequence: CASSYSAGGGQPQHF. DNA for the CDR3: TGTGCCAGCAGTTACTCGGCAGGGGGTGGACAGCCCCAGCATTTT.

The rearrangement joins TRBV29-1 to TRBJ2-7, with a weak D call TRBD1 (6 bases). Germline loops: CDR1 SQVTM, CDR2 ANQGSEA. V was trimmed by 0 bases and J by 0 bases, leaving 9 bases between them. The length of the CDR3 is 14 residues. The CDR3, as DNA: TGCAGCGTTGAAGATAGGGGGAGCTCCTACGAGCAGTACTTC. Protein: CSVEDRGSSYEQYF.

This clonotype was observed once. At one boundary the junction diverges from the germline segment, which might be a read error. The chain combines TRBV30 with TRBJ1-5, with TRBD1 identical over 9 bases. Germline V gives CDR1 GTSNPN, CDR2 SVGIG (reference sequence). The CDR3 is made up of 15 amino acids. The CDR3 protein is CAWSELTGGNQPQHF. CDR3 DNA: TGTGCCTGGAGCGAATTAACAGGGGGCAACCAGCCCCAGCATTTT. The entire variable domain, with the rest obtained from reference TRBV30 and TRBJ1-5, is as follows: SQTIHQWPATLVQPVGSPLSLECTVEGTSNPNLYWYRQAAGRGLQLLFYSVGIGQISSEVPQNLSASRPQDRQFILSSKKLLLSDSGFYLCAWSELTGGNQPQHFGDGTRLSIL.

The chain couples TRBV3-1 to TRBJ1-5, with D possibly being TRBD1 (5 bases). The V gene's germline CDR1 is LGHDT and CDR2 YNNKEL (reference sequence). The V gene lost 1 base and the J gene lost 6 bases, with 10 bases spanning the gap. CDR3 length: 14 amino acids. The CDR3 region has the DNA TGTGCCAGCAGCCAAGGTTGGGGCATTCAGCCCCAGCATTTT. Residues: CASSQGWGIQPQHF.